The sequence of this TCR beta chain was determined in a study of T cell responses to AZD1222 COVID-19 vaccine. The study, taken as a whole, reports: Just a handful of AZD1222 recipients tested seropositive at baseline. Recipients of two AZD1222 doses showed rising Spike-specific TCR breadth and depth. Clonal diversity may have been underestimated in mostly white British donors.

CDR3 length: 12 amino acids. V dropped 5 bases and J dropped 7 bases, with 14 bases sitting between them. CDR1 is SQVTM and CDR2 is ANQGSEA in the germline V gene. Regarding this clone: The target antigen is unknown.

Assay used: immunoSEQ multiplex PCR; TCRdb lists only in-frame clones, some missing. The data contain 150,000 to 200,000 clones, about 92% of them singletons. The sample in question was peripheral blood, obtained 28 days after the second dose of the MenACWY control vaccine. The chain is built from TRBV29-1 and TRBJ2-5; D is unresolved. The TCR originated in an adult who received the MenACWY meningococcal vaccine as a control. In DNA, the CDR3 is TGCAGCGTTTGGACGGGCGAAGGGACCCAGTACTTC. Amino acid sequence: CSVWTGEGTQYF.